One T cell receptor beta chain is described in this entry. This clonotype was picked up many times. Its binding antigen is unknown. The record has no base qualities; no much larger clone is one base away. Cut back by 6 bases and 6 bases, the V and J ends lie 9 bases apart. The CDR3 has 11 amino acids, counting the end cysteine and phenylalanine. Just the 33-base CDR3 DNA is kept, in frame starting at base 1. CDR1 DFQATT and CDR2 SNEGSKA are derived from the germline V gene (reference sequence). This entry is derived from a study of early T cells in non-severe SARS-CoV-2 infection (dated by TCRdb to the early 2020s). At the level of the whole study: TCR sequencing used bulk RNA from unsorted whole blood, so alpha and beta chains could not be paired. Summary of the overall study and its limitations: VDJdb matching was skewed toward anti-spike CD8 responses, so virus-specific expansions were likely underestimated and private and CD4 specificities were missed.

Set within a cohort of healthcare workers in London, UK, this nested case-control study involved weekly PCR testing of nasopharyngeal swabs along with blood sampling. Between 23 and 31 March 2020, the week of the UK lockdown, healthcare workers were enrolled and then followed up weekly for as long as 16 weeks. Library preparation used 5' RACE. The listed sequencing device is NextSeq 500. The TCR library protocol attached unique molecular identifiers to individual cDNA molecules to correct for sequencing error and PCR bias. Both TCR alpha and beta chains were sequenced, and tight co-correlation was observed between alpha and beta sequence abundances in each sample. The study's processing was this. Decombinator V4 was used to perform V gene, J gene and CDR3 annotation of TCR sequences. Expanded TCRs were defined as changing significantly between any two time points under a Poisson model with p below 0.0001. TCR abundances were normalised to the total number of TCRs sequenced in each sample and reported as counts per million. MAIT TCRs were defined by TRAV1-2 paired with TRAJ12, TRAJ20 or TRAJ33, and iNKT TCRs by TRAV10 paired with TRAJ18. A search of VDJdb, accessed on 1 November 2021, was run for TCRs annotated to CMV, EBV and SARS-CoV-2, with TCRs annotated for multiple antigens excluded. The public reads were quality trimmed at Q25 with fastp and then assembled into clones with MiXCR by TCRdb, keeping productive beta chains. CDR3 protein sequences are deduplicated, and each keeps its most common genes and DNA. For this entry, the V and J calls and clone size follow TCRdb and not the study's own pipeline. The sample table contains fewer than 45,000 distinct CDR3 sequences; only one count was recorded for 9.9% of them. The top ten clones comprise about 12% of the sample.

The origin of this receptor is an adult who was a healthcare worker with PCR-confirmed SARS-CoV-2 infection or an uninfected control (not recorded which). The V and J genes are TRBV20-1 and TRBJ2-1; D gene: possibly TRBD2, on 5 matching bases. Sample: whole blood. The DNA reads as follows: TGCAGTGCAACTAGAAGCAATGAGCAGTTCTTC. Translated, this is CSATRSNEQFF.